This is a list of T cell receptor beta chains from one sample in a study of T cell repertoires in cytomegalovirus infection. In TCRdb, the reads were re-called with MiXCR into one record per CDR3 protein. The table records about 350,000 distinct CDR3 sequences, about a third of them present only once. These receptors' antigens are unknown. Sequenced material: cultured PBMCs, taken from culture after CMV antigen stimulation. These receptors all stem from a human donor in good health (CMV status not recorded). Some clones in this sample may be carry-over from other donors' samples. Each CDR3 is given with its conserved first and last residue. A D gene is named only where the DNA matches it firmly. Size values are once, few and many counts, or a class for expanded clones, and some rows have none.

TRBD2	.	TRBV6-4	TRBJ2-1	CASSPRGGAGLINEQFF	TGTGCCAGCAGTCCTCGGGGGGGAGCGGGATTGATCAATGAGCAGTTCTTC
.	many	TRBV28	TRBJ2-7	CASRSGSLEQYF	TGTGCCAGCAGGTCAGGTTCACTCGAGCAGTACTTC
.	.	TRBV12-3/TRBV12-4	TRBJ1-5	CASSFGEGLNQPQHF	TGTGCCAGCAGTTTCGGGGAGGGCCTCAATCAGCCCCAGCATTTT
.	many	TRBV7-2	TRBJ2-7	CASSSGSGSYEQYF	TGTGCCAGCAGCTCCGGGTCAGGTTCCTACGAGCAGTACTTC
.	.	TRBV12-3/TRBV12-4	TRBJ2-1	CASSIDSDYNEQFF	TGTGCCAGCAGCATTGACAGCGATTACAATGAGCAGTTCTTC
TRBD2	few	TRBV4-3	TRBJ2-1	CASSQDLRSGSSYNEQFF	TGCGCCAGCAGCCAAGATCTAAGGAGCGGGAGTTCCTACAATGAGCAGTTCTTC
.	.	TRBV7-6	TRBJ2-5	CASSSAVGYQETQYF	TGTGCCAGCAGTTCGGCGGTGGGATACCAAGAGACCCAGTACTTC
.	.	TRBV12-5	TRBJ1-4	CASGLVRVREREKLFF	TGTGCTAGTGGTTTGGTACGCGTCAGGGAGAGGGAAAAACTGTTTTTT
.	.	TRBV5-1	TRBJ2-5	CATATQGGTEAYF	TGCGCCACCGCCACCCAGGGCGGCACAGAGGCGTACTTC
.	.	TRBV7-8	TRBJ1-5	CASSFRPSEPQHF	TGTGCCAGCAGCTTCAGGCCATCGGAGCCCCAGCATTTT
.	.	TRBV6-2/TRBV6-3	TRBJ2-5	CASSSSLWETQYF	TGTGCCAGCAGTTCCAGCTTATGGGAGACCCAGTACTTC
.	.	TRBV7-2	TRBJ2-2	CASSLVSFRRSKTGELFF	TGTGCCAGCAGCTTAGTCTCGTTTCGTCGGAGTAAAACCGGGGAGCTGTTTTTT
.	many	TRBV7-2	TRBJ2-2	CASSLQAGETGELFF	TGTGCCAGCAGCCTTCAAGCAGGGGAGACCGGGGAGCTGTTTTTT
.	many	TRBV7-8	TRBJ1-2	CASSSTARGYTF	TGTGCCAGCAGCTCGACCGCGAGAGGCTACACCTTC
.	few	TRBV20-1	TRBJ1-1	CSARSGRAEAFF	TGCAGTGCTAGATCGGGTCGCGCTGAAGCTTTCTTT
TRBD1	few	TRBV20-1	TRBJ2-7	CSARAGGAPGEQYF	TGCAGTGCTAGAGCAGGGGGAGCGCCGGGGGAGCAGTACTTC
TRBD2	.	TRBV6-2/TRBV6-3	TRBJ2-5	CASKTSGRIQETQYF	TGTGCCAGCAAAACTAGCGGGAGAATCCAAGAGACCCAGTACTTC
TRBD2	.	TRBV4-1	TRBJ2-5	CASSQTLAGIKETQYF	TGCGCCAGCAGCCAAACACTAGCGGGGATTAAAGAGACCCAGTACTTC
.	few	TRBV19	TRBJ2-4	CASSISENIQYF	TGTGCCAGTAGTATCTCAGAAAACATTCAGTACTTC
.	many	TRBV19	TRBJ1-1	CASSPRTSLTPDAFF	TGTGCCAGTAGTCCGCGGACCTCTTTGACCCCTGACGCTTTCTTT
TRBD2	few	TRBV4-1	TRBJ2-1	CASSQGLAGSRVNEQFF	TGCGCCAGCAGCCAAGGACTAGCGGGATCTCGGGTGAATGAGCAGTTCTTC
TRBD2	.	TRBV10-3	TRBJ2-1	CAISESGRDNEQFF	TGTGCCATCAGTGAGTCCGGGAGGGACAATGAGCAGTTCTTC
.	few	TRBV4-3	TRBJ1-2	CASSQDWTNYGYTF	TGCGCCAGCAGCCAAGATTGGACTAACTATGGCTACACCTTC
.	few	TRBV28	TRBJ2-7	CASSLGFHEQYF	TGTGCCAGCAGCTTAGGGTTCCACGAGCAGTACTTC
.	.	TRBV20-1	TRBJ2-3	CSAMLAGDTQYF	TGCAGTGCTATGTTAGCAGGAGATACGCAGTATTTT
.	few	TRBV24-1	TRBJ2-2	CATSRRVGVTGELFF	TGTGCCACCAGTAGAAGAGTAGGTGTCACCGGGGAGCTGTTTTTT
.	.	TRBV6-2/TRBV6-3	TRBJ2-5	CASSRIRETQYF	TGTGCCAGCAGCCGGATAAGAGAGACCCAGTACTTC
.	.	TRBV19	TRBJ1-4	CASSIYRLNEKLFF	TGTGCCAGTAGTATCTACAGATTGAATGAAAAACTGTTTTTT
TRBD2	.	TRBV20-1	TRBJ2-3	CSANGLAGSSTDTQYF	TGCAGTGCTAATGGACTAGCGGGGTCGAGCACAGATACGCAGTATTTT
.	.	TRBV10-3	TRBJ2-5	CAISDREQETQYF	TGTGCCATCAGTGACAGGGAACAAGAGACCCAGTACTTC
.	.	TRBV19	TRBJ2-3	CVSSTIAAPTDTQYF	TGTGTCAGTAGTACCATAGCGGCCCCCACAGATACGCAGTATTTT
.	many	TRBV7-2	TRBJ2-1	CASSFLPSGSSYNEQFF	TGTGCCAGCAGCTTCCTACCATCGGGAAGCTCCTACAATGAGCAGTTCTTC
.	.	TRBV7-2	TRBJ1-5	CASSLGAPGQPQHF	TGTGCCAGCAGCTTAGGGGCCCCCGGGCAGCCCCAGCATTTT
TRBD1	.	TRBV28	TRBJ2-7	CASRRGQGWYEQYF	TGTGCCAGCAGAAGGGGACAGGGTTGGTACGAGCAGTACTTC
.	few	TRBV6-2/TRBV6-3	TRBJ2-3	CASRLTVSTDTQYF	TGTGCCAGCAGATTGACGGTTAGCACAGATACGCAGTATTTT
TRBD1	few	TRBV18	TRBJ1-2	CASSPYGDRNYGYTF	TGTGCCAGCTCACCATACGGGGACAGGAACTATGGCTACACCTTC
TRBD2	few	TRBV6-5	TRBJ2-1	CASSYGGSSYNEQFF	TGTGCCAGCAGTTACGGCGGGAGCTCCTACAATGAGCAGTTCTTC
TRBD2	few	TRBV11-2	TRBJ2-5	CASSRQGSGSVRARVGTQYF	TGTGCCAGCAGCCGCCAGGGTAGCGGGAGTGTAAGAGCGAGAGTGGGGACCCAGTACTTC
.	.	TRBV7-6	TRBJ1-2	CASSLKNGNNYGYTF	TGTGCCAGCAGCTTAAAGAACGGAAACAACTATGGCTACACCTTC
.	.	TRBV6-4	TRBJ2-3	CASSDSRGGGTDTQYF	TGTGCCAGCAGTGACTCTCGGGGAGGAGGCACAGATACGCAGTATTTT
.	.	TRBV6-6	TRBJ1-2	CASSMSLGGYTF	TGTGCCAGCAGCATGTCCCTGGGAGGCTACACCTTC
.	few	TRBV12-3/TRBV12-4	TRBJ2-1	CASSPTRQAGRKDEQFF	TGTGCCAGCAGCCCTACCCGACAGGCAGGTAGAAAGGATGAGCAGTTCTTC
TRBD2	.	TRBV29-1	TRBJ2-1	CSVYKRGNEQFF	TGCAGCGTTTATAAGCGGGGCAATGAGCAGTTCTTC
.	many	TRBV7-2	TRBJ2-1	CASSLLRAYNEQFF	TGTGCCAGCAGCTTATTGAGGGCATACAATGAGCAGTTCTTC
TRBD1	few	TRBV6-1	TRBJ1-5	CASSEGGQLGIRPQHF	TGTGCCAGCAGTGAAGGGGGACAGCTGGGGATTAGGCCCCAGCATTTT
TRBD2	few	TRBV7-6	TRBJ2-1	CASSLIAGAVDNEQFF	TGTGCCAGCAGCTTAATAGCGGGAGCTGTGGACAATGAGCAGTTCTTC
TRBD1	few	TRBV7-2	TRBJ1-2	CASSLHLGTAYGYTF	TGTGCCAGCAGCCTCCACCTAGGGACAGCCTATGGCTACACCTTC
.	.	TRBV24-1	TRBJ2-5	CATSDLSADGGKYF	TGTGCCACCAGTGATTTATCTGCGGACGGCGGAAAGTACTTC
.	.	TRBV6-1	TRBJ1-6	CASRNEGSNSPLHF	TGTGCCAGCAGAAATGAGGGAAGCAATTCACCCCTCCACTTT
TRBD1	few	TRBV27	TRBJ2-2	CASSLGGQGYTGELFF	TGTGCCAGCAGTTTGGGGGGACAGGGATACACCGGGGAGCTGTTTTTT
TRBD2	.	TRBV6-2/TRBV6-3	TRBJ2-7	CASCTSGGTYEQYF	TGTGCCAGCTGTACTAGCGGAGGAACCTACGAGCAGTACTTC
TRBD1	few	TRBV19	TRBJ2-3	CASSLDRGIDTQYF	TGTGCCAGTAGTCTGGACAGGGGGATAGATACGCAGTATTTT
.	.	TRBV27	TRBJ2-3	CASSSQYRAARTDTQYF	TGTGCCAGCAGTTCCCAATACAGGGCGGCCCGCACAGATACGCAGTATTTT
.	.	TRBV19	TRBJ1-3	CASSISHRGTSGNTIYF	TGTGCCAGTAGTATTTCGCACCGGGGAACCTCTGGAAACACCATATATTTT
TRBD2	.	TRBV3-1	TRBJ2-1	CASSLTPGTRYEQFF	TGTGCCAGCAGCCTAACTCCCGGGACTAGATATGAGCAGTTCTTC
TRBD2	.	TRBV6-2/TRBV6-3	TRBJ2-1	CASSLLAVTYNEQFF	TGTGCCAGCAGTTTACTAGCGGTTACCTACAATGAGCAGTTCTTC